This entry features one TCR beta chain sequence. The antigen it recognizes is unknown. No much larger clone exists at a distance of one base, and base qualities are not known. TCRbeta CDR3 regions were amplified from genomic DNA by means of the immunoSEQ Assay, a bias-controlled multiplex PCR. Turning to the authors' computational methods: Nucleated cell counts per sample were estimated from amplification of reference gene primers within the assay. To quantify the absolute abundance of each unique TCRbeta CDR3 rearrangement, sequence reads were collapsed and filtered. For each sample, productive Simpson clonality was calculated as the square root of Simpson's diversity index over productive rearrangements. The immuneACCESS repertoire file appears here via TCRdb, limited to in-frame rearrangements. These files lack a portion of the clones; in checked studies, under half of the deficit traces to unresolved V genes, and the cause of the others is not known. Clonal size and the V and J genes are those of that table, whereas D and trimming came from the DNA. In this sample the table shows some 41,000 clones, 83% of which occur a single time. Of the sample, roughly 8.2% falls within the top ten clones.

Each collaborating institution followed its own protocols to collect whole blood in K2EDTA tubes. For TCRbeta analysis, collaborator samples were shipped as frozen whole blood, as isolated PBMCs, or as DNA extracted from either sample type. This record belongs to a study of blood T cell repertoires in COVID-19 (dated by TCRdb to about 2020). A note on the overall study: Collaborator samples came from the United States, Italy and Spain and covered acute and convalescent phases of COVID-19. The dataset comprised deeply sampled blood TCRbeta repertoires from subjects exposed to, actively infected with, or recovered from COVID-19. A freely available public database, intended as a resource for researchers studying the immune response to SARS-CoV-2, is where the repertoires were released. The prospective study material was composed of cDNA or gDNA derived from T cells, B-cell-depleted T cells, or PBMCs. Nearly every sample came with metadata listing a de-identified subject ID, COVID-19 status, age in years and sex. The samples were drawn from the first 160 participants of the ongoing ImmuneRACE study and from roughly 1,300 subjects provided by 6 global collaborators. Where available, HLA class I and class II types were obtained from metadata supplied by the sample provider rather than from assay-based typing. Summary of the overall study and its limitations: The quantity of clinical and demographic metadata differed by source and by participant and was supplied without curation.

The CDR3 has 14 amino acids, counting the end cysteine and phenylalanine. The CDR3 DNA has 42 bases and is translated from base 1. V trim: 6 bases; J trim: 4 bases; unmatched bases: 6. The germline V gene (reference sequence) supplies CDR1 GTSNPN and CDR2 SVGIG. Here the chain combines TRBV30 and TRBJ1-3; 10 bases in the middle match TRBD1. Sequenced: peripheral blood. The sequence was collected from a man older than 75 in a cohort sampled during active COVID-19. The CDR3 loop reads CACQTGGSGNTIYF. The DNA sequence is TGTGCCTGCCAGACAGGGGGCTCGGGAAACACCATATATTTT.